This T cell receptor beta chain came from a study of cytomegalovirus exposure and HLA in healthy donors. General study findings and limits: Researchers catalogued roughly 170 TCR beta chains as cytomegalovirus-associated.

In the PCR, 60 Vbeta and 13 Jbeta primers were used. Sequencing used immunoSEQ multiplex PCR; TCRdb keeps in-frame clones, though not all of them. This table has 100,000 to 150,000 clones, about 80% appearing once. Notes on this clone: Its antigen is unidentified. A junction boundary mismatches the germline segment, possibly from a read error.

The CDR3 contains 15 residues. Germline CDR1 is MNHNS and CDR2 is SASEGT. Specimen: PBMCs. The clonotype was recovered from a boy aged 2 to 10 in good health and CMV-seronegative. The gene calls are TRBV6-1 and TRBJ1-6; D is possibly TRBD1 (6 bases). The CDR3 here is CASSDGGGGGSPPHF. As DNA, the CDR3 is TGTGCCAGCAGTGACGGGGGGGGCGGGGGTTCACCCCCCCACTTT.